This T cell receptor (beta chain) was identified during a study of shared clonotypes between healthy human individuals. In the case of this clone: The target antigen is unknown.

The CDR3 covers 16 residues. Trimming removed 6 bases from V and 4 bases from J; junction bases left unmatched: 10. CDR1 is SNHLY and CDR2 is FYNNEI in the germline V gene. Points from the study as a whole: Naive subsets typically showed greater estimated richness than memory subsets.

Deep-level running was used for the assay. Using 200 ng DNA, 25,000 to 35,000 T cell genomes, the sorted-subset replicate PCRs were run. Assay: immunoSEQ multiplex PCR; the TCRdb copy retains only in-frame clones and omits some. The profile shows some 2,000,000 clones, 90% to 95% of them singletons. The donors were all Caucasian adults (living in Nashville, Tennessee). The source of this sequence is a man aged 18 to 29 in good health. This chain joins TRBV2 and TRBJ1-2; 11 nucleotides line up with TRBD1. Sequenced: naive CD4+ T cells sorted from blood. Regarding subset: CD45RA+ positively selected. The DNA for the CDR3 is TGTGCCAGCAGCACCGGGACAGGGGGACGCCTCTATGGCTACACCTTC. Translating gives CASSTGTGGRLYGYTF.